This entry describes one TCR beta chain. The V end was cut by 0 bases, the J end by 2 bases, with 8 bases between. The germline CDR1 and CDR2 sequences are GTSNPN and SVGIG (reference sequence). This CDR3 contains 14 residues. TCRdb analysed the RT-PCR reads with MiXCR anew, one entry per CDR3 protein. The sample includes hundreds of thousands of distinct CDR3 sequences, 7.6% of them seen just once. The data were taken from a study of response to subunit inactivated influenza vaccine. The chain employs TRBV30 and TRBJ2-1; D is ambiguous. The TCR sequence derives from a man aged 50-75 years who received an inactivated influenza vaccine. Source: PBMCs from blood, taken approximately 25 months after vaccination. CDR3 sequence: CAWSVSTTYNEQFF. The CDR3 DNA follows: TGTGCCTGGAGTGTATCCACCACCTACAATGAGCAGTTCTTC. Filled out from reference TRBV30 and TRBJ2-1, the complete variable domain reads SQTIHQWPATLVQPVGSPLSLECTVEGTSNPNLYWYRQAAGRGLQLLFYSVGIGQISSEVPQNLSASRPQDRQFILSSKKLLLSDSGFYLCAWSVSTTYNEQFFGPGTRLTVL.